Given below is one T cell receptor (beta chain) in context. Its specific antigen is unknown. There are no base qualities to consult, and no much larger clone falls within one base. The receptor library was made with the immunoSEQ multiplex PCR assay. Per the authors' processing: During preprocessing, nonproductive sequences were discarded, as were any CDR3s that did not begin with C, did not end with F or W, or were shorter than 7 amino acids. Antigen-specific clonotypes were called with the MANAFEST web app on the basis of expansion relative to the reference and to other culture wells. A clone was considered positive if the clone showed significant expansion compared with the reference culture in 2 of 3 replicate wells at an FDR below 0.05. For a clone to be considered positive, significant expansion relative to all other tandem wells and an odds ratio above 5 were also required. Pairwise Levenshtein distance, computed with the stringdist R package after three terminal residues were trimmed from each end, was used as the measure of CDR3 homology. TCRdb holds this immuneACCESS table with in-frame rearrangements only. Some clones are missing; in checked studies, unresolved V genes explain under half, and the rest has no known cause. From that table come the V and J calls and clone size; the DNA was used to work out D and trimming. This sample holds 27,000 or so clones; approximately 73% were observed only once. Of the sample, 20% to 25% is held by the ten largest clones.

CD4+ T cells from unexposed donors were collected before the COVID-19 pandemic (2011-2018). After more than 9 days of culture, CD4+ T cells were isolated with the EasySep CD4+ T cell isolation kit. As cell numbers permitted, CD4+ T cells from unexposed donors were tested for reactivity to SARS-CoV-2 S and N and to four common cold coronavirus spike pools. Approximately 2 million PBMCs per well were cultured in IMDM with roughly 5% human AB serum and about 10 IU/ml IL-2. Half of the culture medium was replaced with fresh IL-2-containing medium on days 3 and 7. Each peptide culture condition was generally run in triplicate replicate wells. The leukapheresis product for the unexposed donors was obtained through commercial purchase. PBMCs were isolated from leukapheresis product or whole blood by Ficoll-Paque PLUS gradient centrifugation. PBMCs were either cryopreserved at -140°C or used fresh in the expansion assay. The QIAamp Micro DNA Kit was used to extract genomic DNA from the CD4+ T cells.

The data were obtained in a study of CD4 T cells in relation to SARS-CoV-2 and coronaviruses (dated by TCRdb to 2020 to 2023). Looking at the study overall: In the ViraFEST assay, PBMCs were grown with antigen for roughly 10 days, and TCR beta CDR3s were then sequenced to identify antigen-specific clonal expansions. The negative reference condition was either a culture with an HIV-1 Nef peptide pool or a culture with no peptide. HLA restriction was mapped for shared crossreactive spike epitopes using patient-derived lymphoblastoid cell lines. The study assessed, at the TCR clonotype level, memory CD4+ T cell crossreactivity between SARS-CoV-2 and common cold coronavirus spike proteins. The Adaptive Biotechnologies TCR-sequencing kit was used to sequence samples from a few pre-COVID donors and the naive versus memory experiments, whereas other data were Illumina-based. A different, Illumina-based TCR-beta assay was used to sequence expansion assays from other donors in the study.

The germline V gene provides CDR1 MNHEY and CDR2 SVGEGT. Measured from the cysteine to the phenylalanine, the CDR3 is 13 residues long. Kept here is only the CDR3 DNA, which spans 39 bases and is read in frame from base 1. V is pared back by 2 bases and J by 5 bases, with 10 bases lying between the germline termini. The research as a whole found: Since the crossreactivity analysis centred on spike protein, crossreactivity against other viral proteins was not assessed. Small numbers of patients and of tested TCRs were a limitation of the study. No donor contributed both pre-pandemic and post-infection samples, which limited tracing the source of pre-existing responses. Crossreactive clones showed significantly weaker SARS-CoV-2-driven expansion than monoreactive clones, consistent with antigenic imprinting. Memory CD4+ clonotypes crossrecognizing SARS-CoV-2 and at least one common cold coronavirus spike were found in roughly 65% of donors.

This TCR was sampled from a human donor in good health. This receptor chain uses TRBV6-2 or TRBV6-3 and TRBJ2-7; the D gene is not confidently resolved. The sequenced sample was CD4+ T cells from PBMCs, cultured in vitro. The CDR3 reads CASSYRPGNEQYF. The nucleotide sequence is given as TGTGCCAGCAGTTACCGGCCTGGGAACGAGCAGTACTTC.